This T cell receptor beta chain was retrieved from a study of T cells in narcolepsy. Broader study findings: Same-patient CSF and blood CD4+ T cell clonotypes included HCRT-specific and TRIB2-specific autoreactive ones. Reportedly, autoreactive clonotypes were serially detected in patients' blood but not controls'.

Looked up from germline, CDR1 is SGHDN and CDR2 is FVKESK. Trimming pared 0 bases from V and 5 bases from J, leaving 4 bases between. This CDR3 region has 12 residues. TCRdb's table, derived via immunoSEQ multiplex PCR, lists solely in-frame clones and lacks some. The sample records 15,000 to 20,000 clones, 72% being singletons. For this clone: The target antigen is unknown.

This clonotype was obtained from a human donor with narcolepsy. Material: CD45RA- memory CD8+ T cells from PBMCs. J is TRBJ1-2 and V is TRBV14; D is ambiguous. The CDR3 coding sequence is TGTGCCAGCAGCCAAGACAGATATGGCTACACCTTC. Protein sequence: CASSQDRYGYTF. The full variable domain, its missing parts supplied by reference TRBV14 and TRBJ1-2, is EAGVTQFPSHSVIEKGQTVTLRCDPISGHDNLYWYRRVMGKEIKFLLHFVKESKQDESGMPNNRFLAERTGGTYSTLKVQPAELEDSGVYFCASSQDRYGYTFGSGTRLTVV.